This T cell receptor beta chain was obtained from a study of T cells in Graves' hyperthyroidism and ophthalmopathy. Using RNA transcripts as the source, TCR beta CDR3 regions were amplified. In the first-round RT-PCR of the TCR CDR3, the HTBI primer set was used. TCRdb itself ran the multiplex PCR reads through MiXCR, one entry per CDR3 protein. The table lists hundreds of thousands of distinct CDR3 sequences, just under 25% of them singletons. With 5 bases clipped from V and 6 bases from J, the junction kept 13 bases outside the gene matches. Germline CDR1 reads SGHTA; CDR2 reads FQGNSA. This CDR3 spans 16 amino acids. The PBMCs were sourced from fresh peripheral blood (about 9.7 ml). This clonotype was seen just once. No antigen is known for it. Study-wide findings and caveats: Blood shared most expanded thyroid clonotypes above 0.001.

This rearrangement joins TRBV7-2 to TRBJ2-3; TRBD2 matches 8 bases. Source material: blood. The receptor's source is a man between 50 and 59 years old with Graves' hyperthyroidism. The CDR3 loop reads CASSQDLAGGVDTQYF. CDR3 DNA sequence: TGTGCCAGCAGCCAAGATTTGGCGGGAGGAGTCGATACGCAGTATTTT.